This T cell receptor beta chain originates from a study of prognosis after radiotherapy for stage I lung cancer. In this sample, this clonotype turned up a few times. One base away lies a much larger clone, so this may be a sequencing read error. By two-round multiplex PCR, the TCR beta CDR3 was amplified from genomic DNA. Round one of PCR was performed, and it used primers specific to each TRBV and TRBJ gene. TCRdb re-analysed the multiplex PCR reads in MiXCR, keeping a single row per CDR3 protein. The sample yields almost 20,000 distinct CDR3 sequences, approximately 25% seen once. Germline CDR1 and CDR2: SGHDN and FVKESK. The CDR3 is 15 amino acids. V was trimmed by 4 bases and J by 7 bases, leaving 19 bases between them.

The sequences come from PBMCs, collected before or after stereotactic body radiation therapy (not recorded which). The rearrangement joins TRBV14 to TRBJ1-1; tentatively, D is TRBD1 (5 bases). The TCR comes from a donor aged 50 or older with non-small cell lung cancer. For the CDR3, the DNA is TGTGCCAGCAGCCGACAGAACGCCGGGATCGGTGAAGCTTTCTTT. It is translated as CASSRQNAGIGEAFF.